The rows below give T cell receptor beta chains drawn from one sample of a study of cytomegalovirus exposure and HLA in healthy donors. Assay: immunoSEQ multiplex PCR; the TCRdb copy retains only in-frame clones and omits some. Of 65,000 to 95,000 clones detected, 60% to 75% appear once; the ten largest clones hold 9.5% to 15%. The sample taken for sequencing was PBMCs. The source is a man between 65 and 85 years old in good health and CMV-seronegative. The CDR3 runs from the conserved cysteine through the conserved F or W. Fields, in order: clone size, J gene, D gene, V gene, CDR3 DNA, CDR3 protein. A D gene is named only where the DNA matches it firmly. Size tells how often a clone was seen (once, few, many) or the class of an expanded clone, and some rows leave it out.

abundance: .
j_gene: TRBJ2-4
d_gene: .
v_gene: TRBV5-5
CDR3nt: TGTGCCAGCAGCTTGGGAGATACCATTCAGTACTTC
CDR3aa: CASSLGDTIQYF

abundance: .
j_gene: TRBJ2-5
d_gene: TRBD1
v_gene: TRBV7-9
CDR3nt: TGTGCCAGCAGCTCAACAGGGGTGGAGACCCAGTACTTC
CDR3aa: CASSSTGVETQYF

abundance: once
j_gene: TRBJ1-1
d_gene: .
v_gene: TRBV19
CDR3nt: TGTGCCAGTAGTATACCAGGGAACACTGAAGCTTTCTTT
CDR3aa: CASSIPGNTEAFF

abundance: .
j_gene: TRBJ1-1
d_gene: .
v_gene: TRBV5-6
CDR3nt: TGTGCCAGCAGCTTAAGGGGCAATGAAGCTTTCTTT
CDR3aa: CASSLRGNEAFF

abundance: .
j_gene: TRBJ2-3
d_gene: TRBD2
v_gene: TRBV19
CDR3nt: TGTGCCAGTAGGACTAGCGGGGGAACAGATACGCAGTATTTT
CDR3aa: CASRTSGGTDTQYF

abundance: few
j_gene: TRBJ2-7
d_gene: .
v_gene: TRBV29-1
CDR3nt: TGCAGCGGGGGAGGGGGGGAGCCCTACGAGCAGTACTTC
CDR3aa: CSGGGGEPYEQYF

abundance: .
j_gene: TRBJ2-3
d_gene: TRBD2
v_gene: TRBV6-5
CDR3nt: TGTGCCAGCCGGCGGGAGATGTTAAGCACAGATACGCAGTATTTT
CDR3aa: CASRREMLSTDTQYF

abundance: .
j_gene: TRBJ1-6
d_gene: TRBD1
v_gene: TRBV10-3
CDR3nt: TGTGCCATCAGTGAGCGACAGGGGTATTCACCCCTCCACTTT
CDR3aa: CAISERQGYSPLHF

abundance: .
j_gene: TRBJ1-3
d_gene: TRBD1
v_gene: TRBV30
CDR3nt: TGTGCCTGGAGTGGCAGGGGGCTTTCTGGAAACACCATATATTTT
CDR3aa: CAWSGRGLSGNTIYF

abundance: .
j_gene: TRBJ1-4
d_gene: TRBD1
v_gene: TRBV14
CDR3nt: TGTGCCAGCAACCAGGGACAGGACGGCGAAAAACTGTTTTTT
CDR3aa: CASNQGQDGEKLFF

abundance: .
j_gene: TRBJ2-1
d_gene: .
v_gene: TRBV27
CDR3nt: TGTGCCAGCACAGGGCCGAATGAGCAGTTCTTC
CDR3aa: CASTGPNEQFF

abundance: .
j_gene: TRBJ2-5
d_gene: .
v_gene: TRBV2
CDR3nt: TGTGCCAGCAGTGTCGAGGGAGTCCGGGTGACCCAGTACTTC
CDR3aa: CASSVEGVRVTQYF

abundance: .
j_gene: TRBJ2-3
d_gene: TRBD2
v_gene: TRBV10-2
CDR3nt: TGCGCCAGCAGCCTGACGGGGGGAACAGATACGCAGTATTTT
CDR3aa: CASSLTGGTDTQYF

abundance: .
j_gene: TRBJ2-7
d_gene: TRBD1
v_gene: TRBV2
CDR3nt: TGTGCCAGCAGTGCCGAGACAGGGTCCTACGAGCAGTACTTC
CDR3aa: CASSAETGSYEQYF

abundance: .
j_gene: TRBJ2-7
d_gene: .
v_gene: TRBV4-1
CDR3nt: TGCGCCAGCAGCCTCGGGACTCCCTACGAGCAGTACTTC
CDR3aa: CASSLGTPYEQYF

abundance: .
j_gene: TRBJ2-2
d_gene: .
v_gene: TRBV2
CDR3nt: TGTGCCAGCAGTGGGGACTGGGGCACCGGGGAGCTGTTTTTT
CDR3aa: CASSGDWGTGELFF

abundance: .
j_gene: TRBJ2-7
d_gene: TRBD1
v_gene: TRBV29-1
CDR3nt: TGCAGCGGGCTGGGACAGGGGAGGGACGAGCAGTACTTC
CDR3aa: CSGLGQGRDEQYF

abundance: few
j_gene: TRBJ1-2
d_gene: .
v_gene: TRBV5-1
CDR3nt: TGCGCCAGCAGCTTGGCTCAGGGATCCTATGGCTACACCTTC
CDR3aa: CASSLAQGSYGYTF